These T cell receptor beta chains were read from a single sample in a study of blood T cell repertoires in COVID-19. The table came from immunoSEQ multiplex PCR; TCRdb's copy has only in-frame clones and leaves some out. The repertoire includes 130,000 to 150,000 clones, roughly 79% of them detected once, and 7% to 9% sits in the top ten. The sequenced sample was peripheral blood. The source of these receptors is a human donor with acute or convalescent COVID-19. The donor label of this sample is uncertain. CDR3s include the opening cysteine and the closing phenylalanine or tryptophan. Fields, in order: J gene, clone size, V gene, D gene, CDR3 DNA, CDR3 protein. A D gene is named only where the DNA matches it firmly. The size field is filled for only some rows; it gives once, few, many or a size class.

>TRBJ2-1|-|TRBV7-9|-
TGTGCCAGCAGCTTAGGAGTCGTTGAGCAGTTCTTC
CASSLGVVEQFF
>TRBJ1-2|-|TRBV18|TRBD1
TGTGCCAGCTCTCCGGACAGGGGATTTGGCTACACCTTC
CASSPDRGFGYTF
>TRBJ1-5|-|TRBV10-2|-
TGCGCCAGCAGTGAGTCGCCACAACAGCCCCAGCATTTT
CASSESPQQPQHF
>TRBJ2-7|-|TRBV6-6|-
TGTGCCAGCAGTTACTCAAACCCGAGCTCCTACGAGCAGTACTTC
CASSYSNPSSYEQYF
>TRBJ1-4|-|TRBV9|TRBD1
TGTGCCAGCAGCGCAGCCGACAGGGGGGATGAAAAACTGTTTTTT
CASSAADRGDEKLFF
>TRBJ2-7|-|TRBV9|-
TGTGCCAGCAGTCCGGGACATCCCTACGAGCAGTACTTC
CASSPGHPYEQYF
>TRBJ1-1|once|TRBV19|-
TGTGCCAGTAGTATAGTAAGGGGGACAAAGACTGAAGCTTTCTTT
CASSIVRGTKTEAFF
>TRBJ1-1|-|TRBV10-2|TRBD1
TGCGCCAGCAGGATTTACAGGGGTACGGTGGCTTTCTTT
CASRIYRGTVAFF
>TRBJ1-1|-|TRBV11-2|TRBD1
TGTGCCAGCAGCCTAAGGGACAGGGAGGGCACTGAAGCTTTCTTT
CASSLRDREGTEAFF
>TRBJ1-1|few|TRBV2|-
TGTGCCAGCAGTGATGGTGGCACCGAAGCTTTCTTT
CASSDGGTEAFF
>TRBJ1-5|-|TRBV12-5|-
TGTGCTAGTGGGCCTAGCCGAAATCAGCCCCAGCATTTT
CASGPSRNQPQHF
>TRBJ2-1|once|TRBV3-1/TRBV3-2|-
TGTGCCAGCAGCCGGACGACAGCTTACAATGAGCAGTTCTTC
CASSRTTAYNEQFF
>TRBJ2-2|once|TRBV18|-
TGTGCCAGCTCACCATATACGAACACCGGGGAGCTGTTTTTT
CASSPYTNTGELFF
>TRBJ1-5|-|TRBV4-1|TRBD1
TGCGCCAGCAGCCAGTCTGGACAGGGGAGCAATCAGCCCCAGCATTTT
CASSQSGQGSNQPQHF
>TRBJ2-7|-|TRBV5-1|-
TGCGCCAGCAGCTTGGGTTCGGACTTAAGGTACGAGCAGTACTTC
CASSLGSDLRYEQYF
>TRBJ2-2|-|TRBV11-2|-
TGTGCCAGCAGCTCTCCCAAGACAGCCTTCCCCACGGGCACCGGGGAGCTGTTTTTT
CASSSPKTAFPTGTGELFF
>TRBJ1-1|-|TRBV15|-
TGTGCCACCACCCTAGGGGGTGGTGAAGCTTTCTTT
CATTLGGGEAFF
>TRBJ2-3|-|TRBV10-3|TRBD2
TGTGCCAGCCAGACTAGCGGGGGGGCCAAAGATACGCAGTATTTT
CASQTSGGAKDTQYF
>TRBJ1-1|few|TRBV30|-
TGTGCCTGGAGTGTACCCCTTTCCAGGGCGGTAGCTTTCTTT
CAWSVPLSRAVAFF
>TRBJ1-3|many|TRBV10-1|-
TGCGCCAGCAGTGACGGGGGGCGAGGCGCTGGAAACACCATATATTTT
CASSDGGRGAGNTIYF
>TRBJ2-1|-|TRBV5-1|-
TGCGCCAGCAGCCACCAACCTGGCGGGCTTTACAATGAGCAGTTCTTC
CASSHQPGGLYNEQFF
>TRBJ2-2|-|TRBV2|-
TGTGCCAGCAGATCAGCCGGGGAGCTGTTTTTT
CASRSAGELFF
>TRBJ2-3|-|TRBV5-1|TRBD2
TGCGCCAGCAGCCTCGGGACTAGCGGGGTGAACACGCAGTATTTT
CASSLGTSGVNTQYF
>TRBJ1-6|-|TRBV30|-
TGTGCCTGGACACTATTAGCCAATTCACCCCTCCACTTT
CAWTLLANSPLHF
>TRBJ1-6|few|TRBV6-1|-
TGTGCCAGCAGTGAAAAAGCTGGACTTAATTCACCCCTCCACTTT
CASSEKAGLNSPLHF
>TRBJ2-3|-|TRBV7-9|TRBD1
TGTGCCAGCAGCTTAGGGGTGGGACAGATAATAGATACGCAGTATTTT
CASSLGVGQIIDTQYF
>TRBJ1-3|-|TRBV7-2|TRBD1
TGTGCCAGCAGCTTAAGACAGGGGAGCGGAAACACCATATATTTT
CASSLRQGSGNTIYF
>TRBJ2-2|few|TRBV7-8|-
TGTGCCAGCAGCTTAGGCCAAGGGGCCACCGGGGAGCTGTTTTTT
CASSLGQGATGELFF
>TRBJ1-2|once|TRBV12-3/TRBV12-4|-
TGTGCCAGCAGTTGGGGGGCTAACTATGGCTACACCTTC
CASSWGANYGYTF
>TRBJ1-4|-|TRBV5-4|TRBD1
TGTGCCAGCAGCGCATCGGACAGGCCAAATGAAAAACTGTTTTTT
CASSASDRPNEKLFF
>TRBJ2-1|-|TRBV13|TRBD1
TGTGCCAGCAGCTTAGGGTGGCCCGGGACAGGGGATGATGAGCAGTTCTTC
CASSLGWPGTGDDEQFF
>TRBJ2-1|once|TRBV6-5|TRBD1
TGTGCCAGCAGTTACTCGGGACAGGGACGTGAGCAGTTCTTC
CASSYSGQGREQFF
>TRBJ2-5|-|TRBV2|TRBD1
TGTGCCAGCAGTGACTTTTTACAGGGGGCGAGGGAGACCCAGTACTTC
CASSDFLQGARETQYF
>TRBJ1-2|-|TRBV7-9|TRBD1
TGTGCCAGCAGTGCCGGACAGGCGATCTTTAACTATGGCTACACCTTC
CASSAGQAIFNYGYTF
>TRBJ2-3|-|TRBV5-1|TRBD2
TGCGCCAGCAGCTCCCGACTAGCGGGGGGAGTGGATACGCAGTATTTT
CASSSRLAGGVDTQYF
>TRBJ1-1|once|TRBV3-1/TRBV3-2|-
TGTGCCAGCAGCCAAGGAGACAGGTTGGAAGCTTTCTTT
CASSQGDRLEAFF
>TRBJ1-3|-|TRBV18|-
TGTGCCAGCTCACCACAAGGAGTCTCTGGAAACACCATATATTTT
CASSPQGVSGNTIYF
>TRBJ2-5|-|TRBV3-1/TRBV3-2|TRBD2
TGTGCCAGCAGCCAAGATAAAGGCCTAGCGGGTTGGGTAGAGACCCAGTACTTC
CASSQDKGLAGWVETQYF
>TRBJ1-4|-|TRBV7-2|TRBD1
TGTGCCAGCAGCCCAAGGACAGGAGATGAAAAACTGTTTTTT
CASSPRTGDEKLFF
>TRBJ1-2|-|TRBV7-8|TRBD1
TGTGCCAGCAGCTTAGATCCAGGGGGCACTTTTGGCTACACCTTC
CASSLDPGGTFGYTF
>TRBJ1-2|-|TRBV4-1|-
TGCGCCAGCAGCCAAACCTGGAGGGCTCAAGGGAATGGCTACACCTTC
CASSQTWRAQGNGYTF
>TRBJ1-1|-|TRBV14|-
TGTGCCAGCAGCCTTACACCGAACACTGAAGCTTTCTTT
CASSLTPNTEAFF